Listed here are 11 T cell receptor beta chains from one sample, sequenced in a study of CD8 T cells in ankylosing spondylitis. TCRdb redid the calling of the 5' RACE reads with MiXCR, one entry per CDR3 protein. The sample lists under 450,000 distinct CDR3 sequences; approximately 17% were seen once. These TCRs' antigens remain unknown. Overall study findings and caveats: Among TCR beta sequences, a motif of fewer than 10 highly homologous variants appeared characteristic of ankylosing spondylitis blood.

The source material was blood, either unsorted or a sorted T cell fraction (not recorded which). The receptors were gathered from a male donor with ankylosing spondylitis.

J is TRBJ2-7 and V is TRBV5-1; D may be TRBD2 (5 bases). There are 13 residues in the CDR3. CDR1 is SGHRS, CDR2 YFSETQ, per germline. Trimming took 4 bases from V and 2 from J, leaving 10 bases between them. The CDR3 DNA sequence: TGCGCCAGCAGCGGCGGAGGTACCTACGAGCAGTACTTC. It yields the protein CASSGGGTYEQYF.

This sequence joins TRBV4-1 and TRBJ2-1, with a tentative D call TRBD2 (6 bases). There are 12 residues in the CDR3. V lost 6 bases, J lost 8 bases, and 11 bases lay in between. Germline V CDR1 and CDR2: MGHRA, YSYEKL. For the CDR3, the DNA is TGCGCCAGCAGGGACGGGACTTATGAGCAGTTCTTC. Its protein is CASRDGTYEQFF.

This clonotype was detected a few times. This chain links TRBV2 with TRBJ1-5; 9 bases are shared with TRBD1. V lost 3 bases to trimming and J lost 5 bases; unmatched junction nucleotides: 5. The germline CDR1 and CDR2 sequences are SNHLY and FYNNEI. This CDR3 is 15 amino acids long. The DNA for the CDR3 is TGTGCCAGCAGTGATAGTGACAGGGGGGATCAGCCCCAGCATTTT. It encodes CASSDSDRGDQPQHF.

At least ten counts were recorded for this clonotype. V is TRBV6-8 and J is TRBJ2-1, with 10 bases identical to TRBD2. The CDR3 has 16 amino acids. With V trimmed by 6 bases and J by 7 bases, 12 bases remained unmatched. Germline V gene lookup returns CDR1 MNHGY and CDR2 SAAAGT. The CDR3 loop is CASRPQRGGRRNEQFF. CDR3 DNA: TGTGCCAGCAGACCACAGCGGGGGGGCCGTCGGAATGAGCAGTTCTTC.

This clonotype was observed a handful of times. This sequence joins TRBV3-1 and TRBJ2-2; the D is unclear. The length of the CDR3 is 12 residues. V was pared by 4 bases and J by 9 bases, with 9 bases between. CDR1 LGHDT and CDR2 YNNKEL come from the germline V gene (reference sequence). The chain's CDR3 is CASSLALRELFF. The CDR3 DNA follows: TGTGCCAGCAGCCTCGCCCTGAGGGAGCTGTTTTTT.

The rearrangement uses TRBV20-1 and TRBJ2-1, with D perhaps matching TRBD1 (6 bases). V lost 5 bases, J lost 4 bases, and 12 bases lay in between. The CDR3 has 13 amino acids. In germline, CDR1 is DFQATT, CDR2 SNEGSKA (reference sequence). The CDR3 DNA follows: TGCAGTGCTCCCGGGACAAGATACAATGAGCAGTTCTTC. Protein sequence: CSAPGTRYNEQFF.

V usage is TRBV20-1 and J usage is TRBJ2-7, with TRBD2 matching over 7 bases. The CDR3 is 13 residues long. V was clipped by 8 bases and J by 0 bases; unmatched bases: 7. Per germline, CDR1 DFQATT and CDR2 SNEGSKA (reference sequence). CDR3: CSFLAESSYEQYF. Here the CDR3 DNA reads TGCAGTTTTCTAGCGGAGAGCTCCTACGAGCAGTACTTC.

This clonotype came up a few times. The V gene is TRBV5-1, the J gene TRBJ1-1; D remains ambiguous. Trimming removed 5 bases from V and 1 base from J, with 12 bases in between. Germline CDR1 SGHRS, CDR2 YFSETQ. This CDR3 has 14 amino acids. CDR3 sequence (DNA): TGCGCCAGCAGTCGGGATATAACGAACACTGAAGCTTTCTTT. This codes for CASSRDITNTEAFF.

The table lists this clonotype with many counts. The chain carries TRBV7-2 and TRBJ2-2; D is possibly TRBD1 or TRBD2 (5 bases each). Trimming pared 3 bases from V and 6 bases from J, leaving 8 bases between. Germline assignment: CDR1 SGHTA and CDR2 FQGNSA. The CDR3 is 13 residues long. CDR3 nucleotides: TGTGCCAGCAGCTTTGGGGGTTCCGGGGAGCTGTTTTTT. Its protein is CASSFGGSGELFF.

This clonotype was seen many times. The rearrangement joins TRBV7-9 to TRBJ2-1, with 7 positions matching TRBD2. Looked up from germline, CDR1 is SEHNR and CDR2 is FQNEAQ (reference sequence). The CDR3 has 15 amino acids. V dropped 5 bases and J dropped 5; count of bases not matched to a gene: 9. The CDR3 region is CASSAGTTINNEQFF. The CDR3 bases are TGTGCCAGCAGCGCCGGGACTACCATTAACAATGAGCAGTTCTTC.

The chain recombines TRBV28 with TRBJ2-7; D is perhaps TRBD2 (6 bases). The CDR3 has 14 residues. CDR1 and CDR2 (germline): MDHEN, SYDVKM. V gave up 5 bases and J gave up 2 bases, with 13 bases separating them. The CDR3 is CASSLGGVAYEQYF. The DNA for the CDR3 is TGTGCCAGCAGTCTGGGGGGTGTGGCCTACGAGCAGTACTTC.